This is a list of T cell receptor beta chains from one sample in a study of T cells in Graves' hyperthyroidism and ophthalmopathy. One entry per CDR3 protein results from TCRdb running MiXCR on the multiplex PCR reads. The sample gives some 550,000 distinct CDR3 sequences, roughly a sixth of which show up once; roughly 3.3% is in the top ten. Source material: blood. These TCRs come from a woman aged 40 to 50 with Graves' ophthalmopathy. Each CDR3 is given with its conserved first and last residue. The D gene is left open where the match is weak. The size of a clone is reported for some rows only, either as once, few or many, or as a class for expanded clones.

v_call: TRBV20-1; j_call: TRBJ1-2; d_call: TRBD1; clone_size: many; cdr3_aa: CSATPNRGPGFSLYGYTF; cdr3_nt: TGCAGTGCTACCCCCAACAGGGGACCGGGCTTTTCACTCTATGGCTACACCTTC
v_call: TRBV5-5; j_call: TRBJ1-2; d_call: TRBD1; clone_size: few; cdr3_aa: CASSETYRGSGYTF; cdr3_nt: TGTGCCAGCAGCGAGACCTACAGGGGTAGCGGCTACACCTTC
v_call: TRBV6-5; j_call: TRBJ1-3; d_call: .; clone_size: few; cdr3_aa: CASSYSRAGNTIYF; cdr3_nt: TGTGCCAGCAGTTACTCGAGGGCTGGAAACACCATATATTTT
v_call: TRBV5-6; j_call: TRBJ2-3; d_call: TRBD1; clone_size: few; cdr3_aa: CASSLMGTGLFTDTQYF; cdr3_nt: TGTGCCAGCAGCTTGATGGGGACAGGACTGTTCACAGATACGCAGTATTTT
v_call: TRBV20-1; j_call: TRBJ2-1; d_call: TRBD2; clone_size: .; cdr3_aa: CSAQPGGYNEQFF; cdr3_nt: TGCAGCGCCCAGCCGGGGGGGTACAATGAGCAGTTCTTC
v_call: TRBV2; j_call: TRBJ1-2; d_call: .; clone_size: many; cdr3_aa: CATQRRDGYTF; cdr3_nt: TGTGCCACCCAGCGGAGGGATGGCTACACCTTC
v_call: TRBV7-9; j_call: TRBJ1-1; d_call: .; clone_size: .; cdr3_aa: CASSLVEGGLNTEAFF; cdr3_nt: TGTGCCAGCAGCTTAGTCGAGGGAGGCTTGAACACTGAAGCTTTCTTT
v_call: TRBV20-1; j_call: TRBJ2-7; d_call: .; clone_size: few; cdr3_aa: CSARDKATQLHEQYF; cdr3_nt: TGCAGTGCTAGAGATAAGGCGACCCAACTCCACGAGCAGTACTTC
v_call: TRBV20-1; j_call: TRBJ1-5; d_call: .; clone_size: few; cdr3_aa: CSARVLSPGENQPQHF; cdr3_nt: TGCAGTGCTAGAGTCTTGTCCCCAGGGGAGAATCAGCCCCAGCATTTT
v_call: TRBV20-1; j_call: TRBJ2-5; d_call: TRBD2; clone_size: few; cdr3_aa: CSAAPGLENQYF; cdr3_nt: TGCAGTGCTGCCCCGGGACTAGAAAACCAGTACTTC
v_call: TRBV5-1; j_call: TRBJ2-1; d_call: TRBD2; clone_size: many; cdr3_aa: CASSEGGLGYNEQFF; cdr3_nt: TGCGCCAGCAGCGAAGGGGGACTAGGCTACAATGAGCAGTTCTTC
v_call: TRBV29-1; j_call: TRBJ1-2; d_call: TRBD1; clone_size: .; cdr3_aa: CSVEQGALNGGGYTF; cdr3_nt: TGCAGCGTAGAACAGGGGGCGCTTAACGGTGGAGGCTACACCTTC
v_call: TRBV6-1; j_call: TRBJ2-1; d_call: .; clone_size: few; cdr3_aa: CASSSFRLNEQFF; cdr3_nt: TGTGCCAGCAGTTCTTTCCGTTTGAATGAGCAGTTCTTC
v_call: TRBV19; j_call: TRBJ2-3; d_call: .; clone_size: few; cdr3_aa: CASSTPRGGGTDTQYF; cdr3_nt: TGTGCCAGTAGTACCCCGCGGGGAGGAGGCACAGATACGCAGTATTTT
v_call: TRBV28; j_call: TRBJ2-2; d_call: .; clone_size: many; cdr3_aa: CASSFRPGAAGELFF; cdr3_nt: TGTGCCAGCAGTTTCAGACCAGGGGCGGCCGGGGAGCTGTTTTTT
v_call: TRBV6-2/TRBV6-3; j_call: TRBJ1-1; d_call: .; clone_size: .; cdr3_aa: CASSPLGQEAFF; cdr3_nt: TGTGCCAGCAGCCCCCTGGGGCAAGAGGCTTTCTTT
v_call: TRBV24-1; j_call: TRBJ2-3; d_call: .; clone_size: few; cdr3_aa: CATSGGTRDTQYF; cdr3_nt: TGTGCCACCAGTGGCGGGACGAGAGATACGCAGTATTTT
v_call: TRBV5-1; j_call: TRBJ2-5; d_call: .; clone_size: few; cdr3_aa: CASSLSAGLETQYF; cdr3_nt: TGCGCCAGCAGCTTGTCGGCGGGGCTTGAGACCCAGTACTTC
v_call: TRBV5-1; j_call: TRBJ1-6; d_call: .; clone_size: .; cdr3_aa: CASSLLSGNSPLHF; cdr3_nt: TGCGCCAGCAGCTTGCTGTCCGGCAATTCACCCCTCCACTTT
v_call: TRBV11-2; j_call: TRBJ1-4; d_call: .; clone_size: many; cdr3_aa: CASRVPQRRTNEKLFF; cdr3_nt: TGTGCCAGCAGAGTGCCTCAACGCAGAACTAATGAAAAACTGTTTTTT
v_call: TRBV6-5; j_call: TRBJ2-7; d_call: .; clone_size: many; cdr3_aa: CASSYSARGRYEQYF; cdr3_nt: TGTGCCAGCAGTTACTCAGCCAGGGGTCGGTACGAGCAGTACTTC
v_call: TRBV7-9; j_call: TRBJ1-6; d_call: .; clone_size: once; cdr3_aa: CASSLAKSGAGKTSPLHF; cdr3_nt: TGTGCCAGCAGCTTAGCGAAATCGGGGGCGGGGAAGACTTCACCCCTCCACTTT
v_call: TRBV20-1; j_call: TRBJ1-5; d_call: TRBD1; clone_size: many; cdr3_aa: CSARDRGTNQPQHF; cdr3_nt: TGCAGTGCTAGGGACAGGGGGACTAATCAGCCCCAGCATTTT
v_call: TRBV5-1; j_call: TRBJ2-3; d_call: TRBD2; clone_size: many; cdr3_aa: CASTGGHLDTQYF; cdr3_nt: TGCGCCAGCACGGGGGGGCATTTGGATACGCAGTATTTT